The text below deals with one T cell receptor beta chain. The antigen remains undetermined. This record belongs to a study of cytotoxic CD8 clonotypes in ibrutinib-treated CLL. Study-level findings and limits: Whereas clonality rose at ibrutinib response, it declined toward baseline at progression.

The CDR3 consists of 18 residues. CDR1 and CDR2 from the germline V gene are WNHNN and SYGVQD (reference sequence). Trimming cost V 6 bases and J 1 base, with 23 bases left between them. Deep sequencing aimed at 1 in 200,000 to 1 in 1 million T cells' resolution. Clones were read by immunoSEQ multiplex PCR, and TCRdb kept only the in-frame ones, dropping some. The sample gives 270,000 or so clones, about 72% of which show up once; roughly 6% is in the top ten. The rearrangement uses TRBV10-1 and TRBJ2-3, with D possibly being TRBD1 (7 bases). The receptor was isolated from a human donor with chronic lymphocytic leukemia. The sequencing used PBMCs, collected at disease progression, from a patient treated with ibrutinib. The CDR3 reads CASRERGVDRERTDTQYF. CDR3 nucleotide sequence: TGCGCCAGCAGGGAGAGGGGGGTTGACAGGGAGCGCACAGATACGCAGTATTTT.